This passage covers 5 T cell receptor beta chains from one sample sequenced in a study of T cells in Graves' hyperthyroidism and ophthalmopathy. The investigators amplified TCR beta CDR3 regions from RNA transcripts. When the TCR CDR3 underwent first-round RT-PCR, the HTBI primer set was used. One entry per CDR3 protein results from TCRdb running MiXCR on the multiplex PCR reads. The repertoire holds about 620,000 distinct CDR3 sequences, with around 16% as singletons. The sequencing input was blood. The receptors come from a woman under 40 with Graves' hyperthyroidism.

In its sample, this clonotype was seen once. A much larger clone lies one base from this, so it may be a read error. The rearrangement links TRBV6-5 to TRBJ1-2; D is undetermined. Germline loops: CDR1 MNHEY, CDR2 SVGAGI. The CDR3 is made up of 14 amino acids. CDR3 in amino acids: CANSYGMVNYGYTF. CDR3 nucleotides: TGTGCCAACAGTTACGGGATGGTGAACTATGGCTACACCTTC.

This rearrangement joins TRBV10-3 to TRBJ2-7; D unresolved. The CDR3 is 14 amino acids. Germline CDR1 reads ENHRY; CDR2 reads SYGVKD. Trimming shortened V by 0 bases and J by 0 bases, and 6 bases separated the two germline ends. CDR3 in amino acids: CAISESYNSYEQYF. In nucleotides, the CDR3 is TGTGCCATCAGTGAGTCTTACAACTCCTACGAGCAGTACTTC.

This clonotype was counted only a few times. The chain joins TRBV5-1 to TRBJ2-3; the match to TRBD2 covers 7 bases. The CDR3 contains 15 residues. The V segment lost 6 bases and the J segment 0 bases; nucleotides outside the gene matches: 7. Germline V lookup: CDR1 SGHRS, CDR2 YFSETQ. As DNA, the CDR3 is TGCGCCAGCAAACCTACGGGGGGAAGCACAGATACGCAGTATTTT. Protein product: CASKPTGGSTDTQYF.

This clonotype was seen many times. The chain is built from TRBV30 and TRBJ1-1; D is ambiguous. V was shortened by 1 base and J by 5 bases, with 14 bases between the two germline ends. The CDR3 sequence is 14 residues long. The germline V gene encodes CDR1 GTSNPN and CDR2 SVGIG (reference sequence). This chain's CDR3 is CAWSGRTGGTEAFF. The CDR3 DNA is TGTGCCTGGAGTGGAAGGACTGGCGGGACTGAAGCTTTCTTT.

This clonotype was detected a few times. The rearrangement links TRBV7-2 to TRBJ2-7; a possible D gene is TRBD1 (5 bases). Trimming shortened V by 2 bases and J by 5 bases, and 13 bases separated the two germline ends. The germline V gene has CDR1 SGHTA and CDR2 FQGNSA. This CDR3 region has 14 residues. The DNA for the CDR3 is TGTGCCAGCAGCTTACGGGTCAGGGCCCACGAGCAGTACTTC. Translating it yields CASSLRVRAHEQYF.